These T cell receptor beta chains were read from a single sample in a study of cytomegalovirus exposure and HLA in healthy donors. Measured with immunoSEQ multiplex PCR; TCRdb has only the in-frame clones, and not every one. The sample shows about 100,000 clones, 75% to 85% of them seen only once. Specimen: PBMCs. The receptors were sampled from a woman aged 40 to 49 in good health and CMV-seronegative. CDR3s include the opening cysteine and the closing phenylalanine or tryptophan. A D gene is named only where the DNA matches it firmly. The listing skips clone size in some rows; elsewhere it reads once, few, many or a size class.

clone size,D gene,V gene,J gene,CDR3 protein,CDR3 DNA
once,NA,TRBV6-1,TRBJ2-5,CASSGDEQGTQYF,TGTGCCAGCAGTGGGGACGAACAGGGGACCCAGTACTTC
NA,TRBD1,TRBV6-6,TRBJ1-1,CASSSTGTAKGTEAFF,TGTGCCAGCAGCTCAACCGGGACAGCCAAAGGGACTGAAGCTTTCTTT
NA,TRBD1,TRBV4-3,TRBJ2-7,CASSQEPSGTGFYEQYF,TGCGCCAGCAGCCAAGAACCCTCCGGGACAGGCTTCTACGAGCAGTACTTC
NA,TRBD1,TRBV7-2,TRBJ2-6,CASSLTGGRLGANVLTF,TGTGCCAGCAGCTTAACAGGGGGCAGGTTAGGGGCCAACGTCCTGACTTTC
once,NA,TRBV30,TRBJ1-1,CAGLARNTEAFF,TGTGCCGGCCTGGCTCGGAACACTGAAGCTTTCTTT
few,NA,TRBV4-2,TRBJ1-4,CASSQDLEGREKLFF,TGTGCCAGCAGCCAAGACTTGGAGGGGCGGGAAAAACTGTTTTTT
NA,NA,TRBV6-5,TRBJ1-1,CASRSAADNTEAFF,TGTGCCAGCAGGAGTGCGGCAGATAACACTGAAGCTTTCTTT
NA,TRBD1,TRBV5-6,TRBJ1-6,CASSLGDRGWNSPLHF,TGTGCCAGCAGCCTGGGGGACAGGGGCTGGAATTCACCCCTCCACTTT
NA,TRBD1,TRBV15,TRBJ2-2,CATSRALGTGGIGELFF,TGTGCCACCAGCAGAGCCCTCGGGACAGGGGGAATCGGGGAGCTGTTTTTT
NA,NA,TRBV7-2,TRBJ2-7,CASSSRASFYEQYF,TGTGCCAGCAGCTCCCGAGCCTCCTTCTACGAGCAGTACTTC
NA,NA,TRBV6-5,TRBJ1-1,CASSPGDMNTEAFF,TGTGCCAGCAGCCCAGGGGACATGAACACTGAAGCTTTCTTT
NA,TRBD2,TRBV6-1,TRBJ2-4,CASSERRAGDLAKNIQYF,TGTGCCAGCAGTGAGAGGCGTGCGGGGGATCTAGCCAAAAACATTCAGTACTTC
NA,TRBD1,TRBV7-2,TRBJ1-2,CASSPRQGALGGYTF,TGTGCCAGCAGCCCCCGCCAGGGGGCTTTAGGTGGCTACACCTTC
NA,NA,TRBV5-4,TRBJ2-7,CASSSSYEQYF,TGTGCCAGCAGCTCTTCCTACGAGCAGTACTTC
NA,TRBD1,TRBV5-1,TRBJ1-5,CASSSGTGLYQPQNF,TGCGCCAGCAGCTCTGGGACAGGGCTATATCAGCCCCAGAATTTT
NA,TRBD1,TRBV10-3,TRBJ1-4,CAISRDSNEKLFF,TGTGCCATCAGCCGGGACAGTAATGAAAAACTGTTTTTT
NA,NA,TRBV5-1,TRBJ2-5,CASSLAGLSNQETQYF,TGCGCCAGCAGCTTGGCCGGTTTGTCTAACCAAGAGACCCAGTACTTC
NA,TRBD1,TRBV5-1,TRBJ2-4,CASSLDRTGGVKNIQYF,TGCGCCAGCAGCTTGGACCGGACAGGGGGAGTCAAAAACATTCAGTACTTC
NA,NA,TRBV28,TRBJ2-5,CATKKGRGYLETQYF,TGTGCCACCAAAAAGGGCAGGGGATATTTGGAGACCCAGTACTTC
NA,NA,TRBV7-2,TRBJ2-1,CASSSTLSSYNEQFF,TGTGCCAGCAGCTCGACTTTGAGCTCCTACAATGAGCAGTTCTTC
NA,NA,TRBV15,TRBJ1-5,CATSSYRRVVSNQPQHF,TGTGCCACCAGCAGTTACCGGAGGGTTGTTAGCAATCAGCCCCAGCATTTT
few,NA,TRBV5-6,TRBJ1-1,CASPIREGEATEAFF,TGTGCCAGCCCGATCAGGGAAGGCGAGGCGACTGAAGCTTTCTTT
NA,TRBD1,TRBV5-4,TRBJ1-1,CASSYRQGISTEAFF,TGTGCCAGCAGCTACCGACAGGGGATTTCCACTGAAGCTTTCTTT
NA,TRBD2,TRBV10-3,TRBJ2-7,CAISAGTRGAYEQYF,TGTGCCATCAGCGCCGGGACTAGAGGGGCCTACGAGCAGTACTTC
NA,TRBD1,TRBV7-3,TRBJ1-1,CASSVTDRGSEAFF,TGTGCCAGCAGCGTGACCGACAGGGGAAGTGAAGCTTTCTTT